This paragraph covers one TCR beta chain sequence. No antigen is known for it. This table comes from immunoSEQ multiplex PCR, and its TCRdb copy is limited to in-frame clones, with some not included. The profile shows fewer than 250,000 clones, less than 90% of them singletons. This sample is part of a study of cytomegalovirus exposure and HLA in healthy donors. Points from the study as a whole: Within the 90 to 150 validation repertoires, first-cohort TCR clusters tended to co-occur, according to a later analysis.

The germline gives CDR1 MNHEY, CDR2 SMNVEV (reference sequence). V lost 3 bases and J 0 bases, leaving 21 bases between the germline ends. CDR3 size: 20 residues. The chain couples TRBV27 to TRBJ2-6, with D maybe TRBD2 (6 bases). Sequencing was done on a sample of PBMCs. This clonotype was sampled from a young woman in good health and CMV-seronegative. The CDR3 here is CASSLVSGGQGISGANVLTF. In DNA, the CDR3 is TGTGCCAGCAGTTTGGTTAGCGGTGGGCAGGGAATCTCTGGGGCCAACGTCCTGACTTTC.